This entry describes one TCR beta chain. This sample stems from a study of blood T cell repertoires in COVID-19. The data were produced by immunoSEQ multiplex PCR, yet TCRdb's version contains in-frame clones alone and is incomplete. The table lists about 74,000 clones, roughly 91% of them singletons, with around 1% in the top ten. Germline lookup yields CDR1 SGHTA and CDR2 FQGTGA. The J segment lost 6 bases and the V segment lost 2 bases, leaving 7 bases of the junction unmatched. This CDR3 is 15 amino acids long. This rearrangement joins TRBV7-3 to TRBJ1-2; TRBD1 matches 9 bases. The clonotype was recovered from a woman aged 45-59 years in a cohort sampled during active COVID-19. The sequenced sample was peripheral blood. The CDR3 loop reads CASSLEGTGMNGYTF. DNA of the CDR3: TGTGCCAGCAGCTTAGAGGGGACAGGGATGAATGGCTACACCTTC.